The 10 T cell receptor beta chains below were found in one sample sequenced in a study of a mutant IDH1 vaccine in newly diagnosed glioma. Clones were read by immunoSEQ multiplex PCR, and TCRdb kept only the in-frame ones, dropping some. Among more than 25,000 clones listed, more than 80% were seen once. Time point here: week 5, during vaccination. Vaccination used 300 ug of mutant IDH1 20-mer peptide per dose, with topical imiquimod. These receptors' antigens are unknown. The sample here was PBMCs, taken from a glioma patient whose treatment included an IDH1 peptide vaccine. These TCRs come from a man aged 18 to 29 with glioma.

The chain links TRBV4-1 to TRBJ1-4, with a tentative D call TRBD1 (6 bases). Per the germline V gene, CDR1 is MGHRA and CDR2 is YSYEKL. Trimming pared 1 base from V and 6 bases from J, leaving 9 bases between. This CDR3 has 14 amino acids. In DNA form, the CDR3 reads TGCGCCAGCAGCCAAGTAGGGGGGGATGAAAAACTGTTTTTT. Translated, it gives CASSQVGGDEKLFF.

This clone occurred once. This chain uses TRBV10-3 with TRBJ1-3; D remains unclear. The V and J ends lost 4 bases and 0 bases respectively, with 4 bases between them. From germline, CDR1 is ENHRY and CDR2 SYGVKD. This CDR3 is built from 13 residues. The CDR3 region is CAISGGSGNTIYF. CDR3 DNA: TGTGCCATCAGTGGAGGCTCTGGAAACACCATATATTTT.

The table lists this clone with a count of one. The DNA of the CDR3 is TGCGCCAGCAGCCAAGGACTAGTAACGGGGGAGACCCAGTACTTC. Encoded protein: CASSQGLVTGETQYF. V and J are TRBV4-1 and TRBJ2-5; D is possibly TRBD2 (6 bases). V was shortened by 1 base and J by 5 bases, with 14 bases between the two germline ends. The CDR3 covers 15 residues. Looked up from germline, CDR1 is MGHRA and CDR2 is YSYEKL.

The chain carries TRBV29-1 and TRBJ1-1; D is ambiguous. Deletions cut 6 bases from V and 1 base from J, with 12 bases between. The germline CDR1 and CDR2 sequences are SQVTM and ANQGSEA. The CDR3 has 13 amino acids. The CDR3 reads CSVKAGTNTEAFF. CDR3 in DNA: TGCAGCGTGAAAGCGGGAACGAACACTGAAGCTTTCTTT.

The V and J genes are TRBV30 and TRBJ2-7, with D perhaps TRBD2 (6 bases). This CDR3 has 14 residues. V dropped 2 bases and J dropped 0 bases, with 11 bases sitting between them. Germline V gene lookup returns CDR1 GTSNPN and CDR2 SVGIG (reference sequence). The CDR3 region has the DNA TGTGCCTGGAGTCGGGGGATTCGCTCCTACGAGCAGTACTTC. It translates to CAWSRGIRSYEQYF.

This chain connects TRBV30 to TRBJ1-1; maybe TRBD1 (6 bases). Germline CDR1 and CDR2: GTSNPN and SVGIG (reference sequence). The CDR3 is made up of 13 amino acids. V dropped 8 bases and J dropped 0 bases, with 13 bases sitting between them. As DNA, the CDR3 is TGTGCCCGGAAGGGGGTATTGAACACTGAAGCTTTCTTT. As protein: CARKGVLNTEAFF.

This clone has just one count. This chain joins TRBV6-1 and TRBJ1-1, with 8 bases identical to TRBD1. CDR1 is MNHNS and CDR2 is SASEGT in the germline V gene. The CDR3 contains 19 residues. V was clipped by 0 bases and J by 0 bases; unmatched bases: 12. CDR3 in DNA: TGTGCCAGCAGTGAAGCGCTCGGGGGACAGGAGGGCATGAACACTGAAGCTTTCTTT. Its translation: CASSEALGGQEGMNTEAFF.

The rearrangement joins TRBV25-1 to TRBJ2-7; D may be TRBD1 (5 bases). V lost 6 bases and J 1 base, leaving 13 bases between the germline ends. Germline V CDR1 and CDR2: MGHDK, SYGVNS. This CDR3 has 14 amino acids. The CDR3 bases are TGTGCCAGCAGCCGGACACGCGATTCCTACGAGCAGTACTTC. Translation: CASSRTRDSYEQYF.

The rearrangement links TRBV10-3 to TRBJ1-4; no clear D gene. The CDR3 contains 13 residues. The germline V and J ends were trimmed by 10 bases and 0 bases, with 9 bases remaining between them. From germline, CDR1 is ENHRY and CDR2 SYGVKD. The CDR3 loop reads CATHSATNEKLFF. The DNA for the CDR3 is TGTGCCACACACAGTGCAACTAATGAAAAACTGTTTTTT.

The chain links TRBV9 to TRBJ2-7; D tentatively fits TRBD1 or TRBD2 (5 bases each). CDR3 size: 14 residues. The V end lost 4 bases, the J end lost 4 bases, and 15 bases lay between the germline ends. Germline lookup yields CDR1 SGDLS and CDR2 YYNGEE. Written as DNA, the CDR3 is TGTGCCAGCAGCTCCGGGCCGGGGCAATACGAGCAGTACTTC. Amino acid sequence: CASSSGPGQYEQYF.